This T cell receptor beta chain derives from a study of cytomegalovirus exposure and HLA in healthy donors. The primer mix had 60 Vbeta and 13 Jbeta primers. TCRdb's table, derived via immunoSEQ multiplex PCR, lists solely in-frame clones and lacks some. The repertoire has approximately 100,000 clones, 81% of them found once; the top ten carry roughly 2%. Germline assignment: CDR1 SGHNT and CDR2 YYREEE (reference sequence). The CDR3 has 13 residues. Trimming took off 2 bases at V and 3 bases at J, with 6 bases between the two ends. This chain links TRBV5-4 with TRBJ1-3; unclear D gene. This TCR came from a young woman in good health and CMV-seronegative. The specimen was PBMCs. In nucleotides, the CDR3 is TGTGCCAGCAGCTTCATCGGTGGAAACACCATATATTTT. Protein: CASSFIGGNTIYF.